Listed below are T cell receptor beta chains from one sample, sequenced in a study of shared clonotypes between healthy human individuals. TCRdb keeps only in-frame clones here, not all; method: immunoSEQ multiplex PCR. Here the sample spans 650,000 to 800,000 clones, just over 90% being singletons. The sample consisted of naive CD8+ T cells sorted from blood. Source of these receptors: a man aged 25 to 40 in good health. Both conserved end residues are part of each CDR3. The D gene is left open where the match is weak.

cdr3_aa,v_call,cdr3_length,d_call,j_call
CASEGYGDSLYEQYF,TRBV2,15,TRBD1,TRBJ2-7
CASSLVGAHEQFF,TRBV7-9,13,NA,TRBJ2-1
CASSYRGPGANVLTF,TRBV4-1,15,NA,TRBJ2-6
CASSGSQRPEQYF,TRBV9,13,NA,TRBJ2-7
CASSPRTGNTEAFF,TRBV18,14,TRBD1,TRBJ1-1
CSVEDIGPVPEAFF,TRBV29-1,14,NA,TRBJ1-1
CASVFTGSLSNQPQHF,TRBV5-8,16,NA,TRBJ1-5
CASRQGISEAFF,TRBV6-5,12,NA,TRBJ1-1
CASSHGTSGSLEETQYF,TRBV11-2,17,TRBD2,TRBJ2-5
CASRAGLAGVSGELFF,TRBV27,16,TRBD2,TRBJ2-2
CAISRGGLNTEAFF,TRBV10-3,14,NA,TRBJ1-1
CAWMGGGREADTQYF,TRBV30,15,NA,TRBJ2-3
CASSPRGWEKLFF,TRBV7-9,13,NA,TRBJ1-4
CASSPRDRDYNEQFF,TRBV18,15,TRBD1,TRBJ2-1
CASSLGIGPEQYF,TRBV7-9,13,NA,TRBJ2-7
CASSDGTSGFNEQFF,TRBV6-4,15,TRBD2,TRBJ2-1
CASRDRAITGELFF,TRBV27,14,TRBD1,TRBJ2-2
CASSLSLQGYEQYF,TRBV7-9,14,NA,TRBJ2-7
CASSLGFGGGPVEQFF,TRBV7-9,16,TRBD2,TRBJ2-1
CASSQVQGMGSYNEQFF,TRBV14,17,NA,TRBJ2-1
CASSLGTSGGWDIQYF,TRBV5-6,16,TRBD2,TRBJ2-4
CASKDYANTGELFF,TRBV6-6,14,NA,TRBJ2-2
CASSLSDGNSYEQYF,TRBV5-1,15,NA,TRBJ2-7
CASSLGATTAYEQYF,TRBV28,15,NA,TRBJ2-7
CAWSAGVFSYQYF,TRBV30,13,NA,TRBJ2-5
CASSGFGGSLGNTIYF,TRBV28,16,NA,TRBJ1-3
CASSLTRSSYEQYF,TRBV7-9,14,NA,TRBJ2-7
CASSRKGSADTEAFF,TRBV14,15,NA,TRBJ1-1
CASSDRGDTEAFF,TRBV28,13,TRBD1,TRBJ1-1
CSVEVRTPNTGELFF,TRBV29-1,15,NA,TRBJ2-2
CASSPRDRQDTQYF,TRBV6-6,14,TRBD1,TRBJ2-3
CASSEGTSGNEQFF,TRBV9,14,TRBD2,TRBJ2-1
CSTKGDTGELFF,TRBV29-1,12,NA,TRBJ2-2
CASSLYFDSTGELFF,TRBV28,15,NA,TRBJ2-2
CASSGFAYEQYF,TRBV19,12,NA,TRBJ2-7
CASSRPSGSDYEQYF,TRBV11-2,15,TRBD2,TRBJ2-7